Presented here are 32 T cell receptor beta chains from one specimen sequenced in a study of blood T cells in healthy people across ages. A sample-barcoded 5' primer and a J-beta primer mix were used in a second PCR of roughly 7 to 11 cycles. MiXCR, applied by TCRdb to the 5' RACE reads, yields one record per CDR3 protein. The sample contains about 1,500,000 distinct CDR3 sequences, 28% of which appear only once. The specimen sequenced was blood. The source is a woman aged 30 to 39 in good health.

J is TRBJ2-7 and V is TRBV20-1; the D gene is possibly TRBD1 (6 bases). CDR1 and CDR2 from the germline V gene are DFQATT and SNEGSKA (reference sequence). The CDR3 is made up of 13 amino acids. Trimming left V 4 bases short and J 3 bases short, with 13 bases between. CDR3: CSATWTDYYEQYF. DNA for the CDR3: TGCAGTGCTACTTGGACAGATTACTACGAGCAGTACTTC.

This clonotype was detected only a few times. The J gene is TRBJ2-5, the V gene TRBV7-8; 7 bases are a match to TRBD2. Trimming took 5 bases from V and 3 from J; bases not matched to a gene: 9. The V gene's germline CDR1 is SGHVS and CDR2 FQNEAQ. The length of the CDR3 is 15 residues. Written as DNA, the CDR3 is TGTGCCAGCAGCCCCCCCGGGAGGCTGAAAGAGACCCAGTACTTC. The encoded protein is CASSPPGRLKETQYF.

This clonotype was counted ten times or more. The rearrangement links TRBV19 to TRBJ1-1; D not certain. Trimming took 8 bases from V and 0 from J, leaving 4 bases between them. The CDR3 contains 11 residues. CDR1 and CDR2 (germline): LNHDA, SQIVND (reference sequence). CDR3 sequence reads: CASSVNTEAFF. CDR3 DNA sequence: TGTGCCAGTTCTGTGAACACTGAAGCTTTCTTT.

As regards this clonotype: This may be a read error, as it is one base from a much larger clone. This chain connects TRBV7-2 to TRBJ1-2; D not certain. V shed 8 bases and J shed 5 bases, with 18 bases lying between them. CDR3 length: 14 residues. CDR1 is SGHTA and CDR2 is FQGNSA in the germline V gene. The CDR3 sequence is CASGRGRQGYGYTF. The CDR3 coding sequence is TGTGCCAGCGGCCGCGGGAGGCAAGGATATGGCTACACCTTC. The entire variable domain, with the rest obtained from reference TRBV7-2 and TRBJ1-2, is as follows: GAGVSQSPSNKVTEKGKDVELRCDPISGHTALYWYRQSLGQGLEFLIYFQGNSAPDKSGLPSDRFSAERTGGSVSTLTIQRTQQEDSAVYLCASGRGRQGYGYTFGSGTRLTVV.

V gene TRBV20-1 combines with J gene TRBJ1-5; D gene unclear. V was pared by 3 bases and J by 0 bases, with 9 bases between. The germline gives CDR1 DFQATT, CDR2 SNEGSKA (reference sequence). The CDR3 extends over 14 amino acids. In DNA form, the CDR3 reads TGCAGTGCTAGGGAAACGTATAGCAATCAGCCCCAGCATTTT. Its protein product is CSARETYSNQPQHF.

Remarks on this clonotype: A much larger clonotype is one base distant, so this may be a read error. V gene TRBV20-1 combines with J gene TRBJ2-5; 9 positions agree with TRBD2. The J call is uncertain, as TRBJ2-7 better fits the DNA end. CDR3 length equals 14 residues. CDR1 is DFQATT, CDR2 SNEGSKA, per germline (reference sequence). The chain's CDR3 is CSAGMASGTYEQYF. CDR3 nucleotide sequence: TGCAGTGCTGGTATGGCTAGCGGGACCTACGAGCAGTACTTC.

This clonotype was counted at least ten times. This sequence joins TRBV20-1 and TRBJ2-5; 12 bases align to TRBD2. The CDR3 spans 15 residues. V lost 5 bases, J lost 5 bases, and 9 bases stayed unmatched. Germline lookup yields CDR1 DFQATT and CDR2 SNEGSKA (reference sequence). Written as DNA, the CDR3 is TGCAGTGCTGCCTCTAGCGGGGGGGCTGTGGAGACCCAGTACTTC. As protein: CSAASSGGAVETQYF.

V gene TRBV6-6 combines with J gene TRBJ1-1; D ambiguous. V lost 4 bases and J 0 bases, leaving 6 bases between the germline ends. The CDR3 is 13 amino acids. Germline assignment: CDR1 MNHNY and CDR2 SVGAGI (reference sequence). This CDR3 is CASSFMLNTEAFF. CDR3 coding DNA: TGTGCCAGCAGTTTCATGCTGAACACTGAAGCTTTCTTT.

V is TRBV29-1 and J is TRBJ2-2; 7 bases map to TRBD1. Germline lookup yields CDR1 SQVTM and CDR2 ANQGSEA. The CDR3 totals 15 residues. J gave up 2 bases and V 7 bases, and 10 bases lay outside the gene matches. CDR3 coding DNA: TGCAGCGCCACGACAGGGTCCCTCAACACCGGGGAGCTGTTTTTT. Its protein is CSATTGSLNTGELFF.

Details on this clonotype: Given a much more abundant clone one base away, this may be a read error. For the CDR3, the DNA is TGTCCCAGCAGCTTAGGAGGGAGGGCCTACGAGCAGTACTTC. This encodes CPSSLGGRAYEQYF. This rearrangement joins TRBV7-2 to TRBJ2-7; 7 positions match TRBD2. The CDR3 is made up of 14 amino acids. Germline CDR1 and CDR2: SGHTA and FQGNSA.

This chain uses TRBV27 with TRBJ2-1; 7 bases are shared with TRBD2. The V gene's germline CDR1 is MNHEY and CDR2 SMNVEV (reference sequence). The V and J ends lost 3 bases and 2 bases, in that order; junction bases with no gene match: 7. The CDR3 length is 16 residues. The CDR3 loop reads CASSFQAGRTYNEQFF. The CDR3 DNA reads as TGTGCCAGCAGTTTTCAAGCGGGAAGGACCTACAATGAGCAGTTCTTC.

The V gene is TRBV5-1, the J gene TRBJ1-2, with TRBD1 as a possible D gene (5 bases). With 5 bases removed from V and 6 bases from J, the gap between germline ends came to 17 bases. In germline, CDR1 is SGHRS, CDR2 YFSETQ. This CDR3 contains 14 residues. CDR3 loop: CASSPVGHENGYTF. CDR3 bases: TGCGCCAGCAGTCCAGTTGGACACGAAAATGGCTACACCTTC. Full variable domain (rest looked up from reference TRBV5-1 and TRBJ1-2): KAGVTQTPRYLIKTRGQQVTLSCSPISGHRSVSWYQQTPGQGLQFLFEYFSETQRNKGNFPGRFSGRQFSNSRSEMNVSTLELGDSALYLCASSPVGHENGYTFGSGTRLTVV.

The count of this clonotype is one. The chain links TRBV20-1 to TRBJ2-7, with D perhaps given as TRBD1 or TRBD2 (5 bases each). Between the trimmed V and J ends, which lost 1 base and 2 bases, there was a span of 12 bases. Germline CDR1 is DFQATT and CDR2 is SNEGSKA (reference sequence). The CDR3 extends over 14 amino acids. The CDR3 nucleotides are TGCAGTGCTAGAGCTGGGGACCTCGCCTACGAGCAGTACTTC. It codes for CSARAGDLAYEQYF.

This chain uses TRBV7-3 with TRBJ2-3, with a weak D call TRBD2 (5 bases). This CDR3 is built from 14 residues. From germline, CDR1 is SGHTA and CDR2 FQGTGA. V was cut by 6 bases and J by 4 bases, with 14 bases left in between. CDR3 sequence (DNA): TGTGCCAGCAGTACGACCCGGGGATCAGATACGCAGTATTTT. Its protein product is CASSTTRGSDTQYF. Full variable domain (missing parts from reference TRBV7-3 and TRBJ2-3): GAGVSQTPSNKVTEKGKYVELRCDPISGHTALYWYRQSLGQGPEFLIYFQGTGAADDSGLPNDRFFAVRPEGSVSTLKIQRTERGDSAVYLCASSTTRGSDTQYFGPGTRLTVL.

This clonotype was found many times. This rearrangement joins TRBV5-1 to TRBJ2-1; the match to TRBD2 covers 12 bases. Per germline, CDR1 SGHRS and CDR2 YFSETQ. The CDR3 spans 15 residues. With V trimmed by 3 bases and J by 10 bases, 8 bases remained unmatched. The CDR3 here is CASSSPSGRAGEQFF. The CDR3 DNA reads TGCGCCAGCAGCTCGCCTAGCGGGAGGGCCGGCGAGCAGTTCTTC.

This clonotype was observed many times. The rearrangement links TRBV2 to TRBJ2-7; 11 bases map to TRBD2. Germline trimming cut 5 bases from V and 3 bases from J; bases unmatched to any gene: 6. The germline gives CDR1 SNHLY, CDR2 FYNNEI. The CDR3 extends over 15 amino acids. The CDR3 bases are TGTGCCAGCAGTAAGCCGGGACTAGCGGTCTACGAGCAGTACTTC. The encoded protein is CASSKPGLAVYEQYF.

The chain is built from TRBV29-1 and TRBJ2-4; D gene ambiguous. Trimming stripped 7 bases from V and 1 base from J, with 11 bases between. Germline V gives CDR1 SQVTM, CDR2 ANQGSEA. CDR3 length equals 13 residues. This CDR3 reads CSAKGAAKNIQYF. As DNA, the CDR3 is TGCAGCGCTAAGGGTGCGGCCAAAAACATTCAGTACTTC.

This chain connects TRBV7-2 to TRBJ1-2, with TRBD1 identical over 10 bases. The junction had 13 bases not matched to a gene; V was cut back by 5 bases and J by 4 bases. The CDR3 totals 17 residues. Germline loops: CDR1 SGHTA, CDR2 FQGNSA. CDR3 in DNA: TGTGCCAGCAGCACCCGAACCGGGACAGGGGCTACCTATGGCTACACCTTC. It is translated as CASSTRTGTGATYGYTF.

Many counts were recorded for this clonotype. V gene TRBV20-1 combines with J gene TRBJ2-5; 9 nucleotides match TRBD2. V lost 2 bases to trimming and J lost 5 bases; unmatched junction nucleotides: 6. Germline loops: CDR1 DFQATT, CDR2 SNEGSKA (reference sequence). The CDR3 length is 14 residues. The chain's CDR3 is CSARLAGRLETQYF. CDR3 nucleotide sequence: TGCAGTGCTAGACTAGCGGGAAGGTTGGAGACCCAGTACTTC.

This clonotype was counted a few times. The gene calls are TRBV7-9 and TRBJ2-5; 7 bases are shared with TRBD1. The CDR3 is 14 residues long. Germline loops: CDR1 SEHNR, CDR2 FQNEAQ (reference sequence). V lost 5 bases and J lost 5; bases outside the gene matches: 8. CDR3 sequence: CASSRQGVGETQYF. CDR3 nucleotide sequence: TGTGCCAGCAGCCGTCAGGGGGTAGGTGAGACCCAGTACTTC.

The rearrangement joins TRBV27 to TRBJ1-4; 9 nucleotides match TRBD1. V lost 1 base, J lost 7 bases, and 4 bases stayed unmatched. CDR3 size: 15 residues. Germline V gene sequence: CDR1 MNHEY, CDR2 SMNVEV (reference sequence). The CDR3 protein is CASSLWTGASEKLFF. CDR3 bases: TGTGCCAGCAGTTTATGGACAGGGGCGTCTGAAAAACTGTTTTTT. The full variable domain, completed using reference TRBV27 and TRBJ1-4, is EAQVTQNPRYLITVTGKKLTVTCSQNMNHEYMSWYRQDPGLGLRQIYYSMNVEVTDKGDVPEGYKVSRKEKRNFPLILESPSPNQTSLYFCASSLWTGASEKLFFGSGTQLSVL.

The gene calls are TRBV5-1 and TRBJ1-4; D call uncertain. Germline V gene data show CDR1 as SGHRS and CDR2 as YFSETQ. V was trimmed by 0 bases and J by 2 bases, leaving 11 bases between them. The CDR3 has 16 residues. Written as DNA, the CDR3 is TGCGCCAGCAGCTTGGCACCCGGGTATACTAATGAAAAACTGTTTTTT. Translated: CASSLAPGYTNEKLFF.

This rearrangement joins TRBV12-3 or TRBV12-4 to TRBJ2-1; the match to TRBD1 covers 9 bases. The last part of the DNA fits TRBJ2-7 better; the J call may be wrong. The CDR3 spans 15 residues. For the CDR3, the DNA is TGTGCCAGCAGTCCGTCCCGGGACAGGGACAATGAGCAGTACTTC. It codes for CASSPSRDRDNEQYF.

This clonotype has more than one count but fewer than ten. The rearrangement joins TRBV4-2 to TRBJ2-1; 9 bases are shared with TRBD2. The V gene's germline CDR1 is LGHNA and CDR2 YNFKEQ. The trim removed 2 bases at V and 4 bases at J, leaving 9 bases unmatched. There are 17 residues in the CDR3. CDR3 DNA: TGTGCCAGCAGCCAACAGACTTCTAGCGGGGCTTACAATGAGCAGTTCTTC. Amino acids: CASSQQTSSGAYNEQFF.

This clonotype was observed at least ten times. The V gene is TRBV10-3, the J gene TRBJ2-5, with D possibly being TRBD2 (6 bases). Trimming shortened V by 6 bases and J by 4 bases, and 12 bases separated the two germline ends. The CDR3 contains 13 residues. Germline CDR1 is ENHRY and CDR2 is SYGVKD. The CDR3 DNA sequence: TGTGCCATCAGCGGAGGGGCAGGAGAGACCCAGTACTTC. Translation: CAISGGAGETQYF.

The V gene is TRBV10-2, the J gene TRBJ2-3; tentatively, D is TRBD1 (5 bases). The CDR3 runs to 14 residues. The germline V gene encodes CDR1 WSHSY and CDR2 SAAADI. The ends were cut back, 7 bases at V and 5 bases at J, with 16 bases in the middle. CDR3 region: CASKGQGSKDTQYF. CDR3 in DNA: TGCGCCAGCAAGGGGCAAGGGTCAAAAGATACGCAGTATTTT.

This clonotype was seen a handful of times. CDR3 bases: TGCAGTGTTCCGGGAAACCCCTCCTACGAGCAGTACTTC. Translated, it gives CSVPGNPSYEQYF. The chain employs TRBV20-1 and TRBJ2-7, with D possibly TRBD2 on 5 matching bases. The CDR3 sequence is 13 residues long. Between the trimmed V and J ends, which lost 7 bases and 0 bases, there was a span of 13 bases. Germline assignment: CDR1 DFQATT and CDR2 SNEGSKA (reference sequence).

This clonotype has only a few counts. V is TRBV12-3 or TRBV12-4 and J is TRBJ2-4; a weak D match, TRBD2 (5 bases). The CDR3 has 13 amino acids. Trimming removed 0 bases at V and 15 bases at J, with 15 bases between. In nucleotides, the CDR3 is TGTGCCAGCAGTTTAGCCCCGGAGGCCGGAGGGTACTTC. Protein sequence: CASSLAPEAGGYF.

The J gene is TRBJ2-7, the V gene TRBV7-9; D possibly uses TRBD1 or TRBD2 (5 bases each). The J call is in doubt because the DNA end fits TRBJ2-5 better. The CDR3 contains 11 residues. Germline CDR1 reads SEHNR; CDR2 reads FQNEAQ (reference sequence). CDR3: CATGRVETQYF. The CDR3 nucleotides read TGTGCCACGGGACGAGTGGAGACCCAGTACTTC.

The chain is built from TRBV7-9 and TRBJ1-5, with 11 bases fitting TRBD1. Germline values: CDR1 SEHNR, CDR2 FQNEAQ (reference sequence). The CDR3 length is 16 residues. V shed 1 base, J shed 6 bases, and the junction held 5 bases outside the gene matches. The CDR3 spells CASSLGGQGAAQPQHF. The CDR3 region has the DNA TGTGCCAGCAGCTTAGGAGGACAGGGGGCCGCTCAGCCCCAGCATTTT.

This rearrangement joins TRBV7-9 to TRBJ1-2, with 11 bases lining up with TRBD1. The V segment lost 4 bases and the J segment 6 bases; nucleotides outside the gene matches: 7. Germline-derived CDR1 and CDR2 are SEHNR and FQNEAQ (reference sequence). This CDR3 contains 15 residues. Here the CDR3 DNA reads TGTGCCAGCAGCTCGGACAGGGGGCGCCTGGATGGCTACACCTTC. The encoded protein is CASSSDRGRLDGYTF.

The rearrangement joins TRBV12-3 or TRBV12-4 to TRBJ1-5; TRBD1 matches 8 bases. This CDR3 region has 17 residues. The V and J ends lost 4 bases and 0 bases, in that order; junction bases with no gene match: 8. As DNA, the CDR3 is TGTGCCAGCAGTTCCCGGACAGGGACGTATAGCAATCAGCCCCAGCATTTT. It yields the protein CASSSRTGTYSNQPQHF.